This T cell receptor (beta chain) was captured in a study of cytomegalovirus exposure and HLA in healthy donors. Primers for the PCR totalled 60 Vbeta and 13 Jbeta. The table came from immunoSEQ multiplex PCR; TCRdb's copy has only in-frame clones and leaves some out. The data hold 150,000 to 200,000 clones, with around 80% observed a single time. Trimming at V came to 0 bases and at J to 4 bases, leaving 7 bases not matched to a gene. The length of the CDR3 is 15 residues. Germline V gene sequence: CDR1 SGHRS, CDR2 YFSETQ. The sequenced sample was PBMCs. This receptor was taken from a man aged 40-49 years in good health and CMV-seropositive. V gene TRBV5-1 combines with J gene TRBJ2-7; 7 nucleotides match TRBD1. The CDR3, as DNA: TGCGCCAGCAGCTTGGGGCTAGGGGGCAATTACGAGCAGTACTTC. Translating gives CASSLGLGGNYEQYF. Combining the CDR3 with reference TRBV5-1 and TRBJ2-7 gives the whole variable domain KAGVTQTPRYLIKTRGQQVTLSCSPISGHRSVSWYQQTPGQGLQFLFEYFSETQRNKGNFPGRFSGRQFSNSRSEMNVSTLELGDSALYLCASSLGLGGNYEQYFGPGTRLTVT.